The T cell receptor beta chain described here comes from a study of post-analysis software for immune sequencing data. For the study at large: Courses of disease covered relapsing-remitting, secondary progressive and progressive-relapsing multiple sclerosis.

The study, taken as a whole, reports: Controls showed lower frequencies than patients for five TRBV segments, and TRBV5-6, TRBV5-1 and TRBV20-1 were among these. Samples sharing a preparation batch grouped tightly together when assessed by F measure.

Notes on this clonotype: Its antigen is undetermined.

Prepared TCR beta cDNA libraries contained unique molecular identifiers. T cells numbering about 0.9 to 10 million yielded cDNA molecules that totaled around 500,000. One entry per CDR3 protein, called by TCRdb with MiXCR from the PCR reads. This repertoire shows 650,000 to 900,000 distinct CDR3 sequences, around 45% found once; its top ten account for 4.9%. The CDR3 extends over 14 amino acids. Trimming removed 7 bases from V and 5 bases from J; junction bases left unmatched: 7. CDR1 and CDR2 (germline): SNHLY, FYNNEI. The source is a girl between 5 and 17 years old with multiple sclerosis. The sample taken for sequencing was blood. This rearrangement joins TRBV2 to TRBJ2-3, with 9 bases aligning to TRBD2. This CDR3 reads CASTESGRQDTQYF. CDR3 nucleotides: TGTGCCAGCACCGAGAGCGGGAGGCAAGATACGCAGTATTTT.